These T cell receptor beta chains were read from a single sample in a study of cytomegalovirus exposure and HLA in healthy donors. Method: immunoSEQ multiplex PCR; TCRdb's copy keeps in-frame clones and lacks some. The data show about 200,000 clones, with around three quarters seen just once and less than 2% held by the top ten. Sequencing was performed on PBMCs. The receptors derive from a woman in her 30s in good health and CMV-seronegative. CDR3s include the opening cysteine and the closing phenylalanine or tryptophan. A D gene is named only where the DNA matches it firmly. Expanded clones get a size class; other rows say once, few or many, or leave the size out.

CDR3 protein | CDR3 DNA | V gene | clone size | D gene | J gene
CASSRRGGETQYF | TGTGCCAGCAGCCGCCGGGGGGGAGAGACCCAGTACTTC | TRBV11-3 | NA | TRBD2 | TRBJ2-5
CASSQSYRGDGNTIYF | TGTGCCAGCAGCCAAAGTTACAGGGGAGACGGAAACACCATATATTTT | TRBV4-1 | NA | TRBD1 | TRBJ1-3
CASSYAMNTEAFF | TGCGCCAGCAGTTATGCGATGAACACTGAAGCTTTCTTT | TRBV5-1 | NA | NA | TRBJ1-1
CASSLDRTSYEQYF | TGTGCCAGCAGCTTAGATAGGACTAGCTACGAGCAGTACTTC | TRBV11-2 | NA | TRBD2 | TRBJ2-7
CASSTAARITDTQYF | TGTGCCAGCAGCACGGCCGCTAGAATCACAGATACGCAGTATTTT | TRBV5-5 | NA | NA | TRBJ2-3
CASSENSGTAYEQYF | TGTGCCAGCAGTGAAAATAGCGGGACGGCCTACGAGCAGTACTTC | TRBV27 | NA | TRBD2 | TRBJ2-7
CASSQVASNYGYTF | TGCGCCAGCAGCCAAGTAGCAAGCAACTATGGCTACACCTTC | TRBV4-3 | NA | NA | TRBJ1-2
CASSGQQETQYF | TGTGCCAGCAGTGGCCAACAAGAGACCCAGTACTTC | TRBV27 | NA | NA | TRBJ2-5
CASSWGQGTGANVLTF | TGCGCCAGCAGCTGGGGACAGGGTACTGGGGCCAACGTCCTGACTTTC | TRBV5-1 | NA | TRBD1 | TRBJ2-6
CASSQDTSSYEQYF | TGTGCCAGCAGCCAAGATACGAGCTCCTACGAGCAGTACTTC | TRBV14 | NA | NA | TRBJ2-7
CASSLAQVTQYF | TGTGCCAGCAGCTTGGCGCAGGTTACGCAGTATTTT | TRBV7-2 | NA | NA | TRBJ2-3
CASSRQGINEKLFF | TGTGCCAGCAGTCGACAGGGGATTAATGAAAAACTGTTTTTT | TRBV2 | NA | TRBD1 | TRBJ1-4
CASSISGGTNEQFF | TGTGCCAGTAGTATAAGCGGGGGCACAAATGAGCAGTTCTTC | TRBV19 | NA | TRBD2 | TRBJ2-1
CATSRGGQGKETQYF | TGTGCCACCAGCAGAGGGGGGCAGGGAAAAGAGACCCAGTACTTC | TRBV15 | NA | NA | TRBJ2-5
CASSQQGNTEAFF | TGTGCCAGCAGTCAACAGGGTAACACTGAAGCTTTCTTT | TRBV6-4 | NA | NA | TRBJ1-1
CASESNPRWNQPQHF | TGTGCCAGCGAGAGCAACCCCCGTTGGAATCAGCCCCAGCATTTT | TRBV5-8 | NA | NA | TRBJ1-5
CASSESFRDSFSKAFF | TGTGCCAGCAGTGAATCCTTCCGGGACAGTTTTAGTAAAGCTTTCTTT | TRBV25-1 | NA | TRBD1 | TRBJ1-1
CATSRVTGTYKKPQHF | TGTGCCACCAGCAGAGTCACCGGGACTTACAAGAAGCCCCAGCATTTT | TRBV15 | NA | NA | TRBJ1-5
CASSVGTAQETQYF | TGTGCCAGCAGCGTAGGGACAGCACAAGAGACCCAGTACTTC | TRBV9 | NA | NA | TRBJ2-5
CASSARGGYTF | TGTGCCAGCAGCGCTCGAGGAGGCTACACCTTC | TRBV7-9 | NA | NA | TRBJ1-2
CASSGSGFGNTIYF | TGTGCCAGCAGCGGATCAGGGTTTGGAAACACCATATATTTT | TRBV6-1 | few | NA | TRBJ1-3
CASSSRDSFQETQYF | TGTGCCAGCAGCTCGCGGGACAGTTTCCAAGAGACCCAGTACTTC | TRBV7-9 | NA | NA | TRBJ2-5
CASSQESGLGYEQYF | TGCGCCAGCAGCCAAGAATCGGGACTAGGTTACGAGCAGTACTTC | TRBV4-3 | NA | TRBD2 | TRBJ2-7
CASSLPLTGAEPQHF | TGTGCCAGCAGTTTACCCTTAACAGGGGCCGAACCCCAGCATTTT | TRBV28 | NA | TRBD1 | TRBJ1-5
CASSQDSSANEQFF | TGCGCCAGCAGCCAAGATTCTTCTGCGAATGAGCAGTTCTTC | TRBV4-3 | few | NA | TRBJ2-1
CASSQGLTSGRGYEQYF | TGCGCCAGCAGCCAAGGATTAACTAGCGGGAGGGGGTACGAGCAGTACTTC | TRBV4-3 | NA | TRBD2 | TRBJ2-7
CAWNAGTYEQSF | TGTGCCTGGAATGCGGGAACCTACGAGCAGTCCTTC | TRBV30 | NA | NA | TRBJ2-7
CASRQAYGSYEQYF | TGTGCCAGTCGACAGGCCTATGGCTCCTACGAGCAGTACTTC | TRBV2 | NA | NA | TRBJ2-7
CASRGRGGLDTQYF | TGTGCCAGCAGGGGACGGGGGGGCCTAGATACGCAGTATTTT | TRBV7-8 | NA | TRBD2 | TRBJ2-3
CASSLASGYEQYF | TGCGCCAGCAGCTTGGCCAGCGGTTACGAGCAGTACTTC | TRBV5-1 | NA | NA | TRBJ2-7
CASGVGVAGYTF | TGTGCCAGCGGGGTCGGGGTGGCTGGCTACACCTTC | TRBV7-9 | NA | NA | TRBJ1-2
CASRPPDRNYGYTF | TGTGCCAGCAGACCTCCCGACAGGAACTATGGCTACACCTTC | TRBV6-6 | NA | NA | TRBJ1-2
CASSFGTGGSQETQYF | TGTGCCAGCAGTTTCGGGACAGGGGGGAGCCAAGAGACCCAGTACTTC | TRBV6-6 | NA | TRBD1 | TRBJ2-5
CASSLGTLIYNEQFF | TGTGCCAGCAGCTTGGGCACTTTGATATACAATGAGCAGTTCTTC | TRBV5-6 | NA | NA | TRBJ2-1
CASSIPRGIGANVLTF | TGTGCCAGTAGTATCCCGAGGGGGATAGGGGCCAACGTCCTGACTTTC | TRBV19 | NA | NA | TRBJ2-6
CASSQGLAGGLKETQYF | TGCGCCAGCAGCCAAGGTCTAGCGGGAGGACTTAAAGAGACCCAGTACTTC | TRBV4-3 | NA | TRBD2 | TRBJ2-5
CASSFGLAGDLSSYNEQFF | TGCGCCAGCAGCTTTGGACTAGCGGGGGACCTCAGCTCCTACAATGAGCAGTTCTTC | TRBV5-1 | few | TRBD2 | TRBJ2-1
CASSQGQHQPQHF | TGTGCCAGCAGCCAGGGACAACATCAGCCCCAGCATTTT | TRBV7-9 | few | NA | TRBJ1-5
CASSVRDRGLYGQFF | TGTGCCAGCAGCGTCCGGGACAGGGGGCTTTATGGGCAGTTCTTC | TRBV11-2 | NA | TRBD1 | TRBJ2-1
CASSASGGNAYEQFF | TGTGCCAGCAGCGCTAGCGGGGGGAATGCCTATGAGCAGTTCTTC | TRBV7-8 | NA | TRBD2 | TRBJ2-1
CASSLAGGSYNEQFF | TGTGCCAGCAGCCTAGCGGGAGGTTCCTACAATGAGCAGTTCTTC | TRBV27 | NA | TRBD2 | TRBJ2-1